Below, 30 T cell receptor beta chains from the same sample are listed, as sequenced in a study of tumor-infiltrating lymphocytes in primary liver carcinoma. Germline DNA was also extracted, and blood RNA was taken from unsorted whole blood. cDNA specific to TCR beta was made from approximately 0.55 ug of total RNA, with a constant-region primer employed for priming. Construction of TCR beta libraries relied on three successive nested multiplex PCR rounds employing slightly modified ARM-PCR. TRBV1-TRBV30 forward primers and a C-beta reverse primer were used in the first two PCR rounds, which each ran for about 9 cycles. TCRdb analysed the multiplex PCR reads with MiXCR anew, one entry per CDR3 protein. The sample yields fewer than 350,000 distinct CDR3 sequences, roughly two thirds seen once. The specimen sequenced was peripheral blood. Every receptor here comes from a man aged 40-49 years with primary liver carcinoma and hepatitis B virus infection.

This chain connects TRBV11-2 to TRBJ2-7; a possible D gene is TRBD2 (5 bases). Germline CDR1 and CDR2: SGHAT and FQNNGV. This CDR3 is built from 14 residues. The V end was cut by 6 bases, the J end by 2 bases, with 14 bases between. CDR3 in DNA: TGTGCCAGCAGTTGGTCTAGCAAAGCCTACGAGCAGTACTTC. Protein product: CASSWSSKAYEQYF.

The chain joins TRBV7-9 to TRBJ2-2; 7 bases agree with TRBD1. CDR1 SEHNR and CDR2 FQNEAQ come from the germline V gene (reference sequence). V trimming: 5 bases; J trimming: 0 bases; junction bases outside the gene matches: 6. This CDR3 spans 16 amino acids. CDR3 in DNA: TGTGCCAGCAGCCACTACAGGGGTTCGAACACCGGGGAGCTGTTTTTT. Its protein is CASSHYRGSNTGELFF.

The chain employs TRBV7-8 and TRBJ1-2; D gene ambiguous. V gave up 5 bases and J gave up 6 bases, with 10 bases separating them. The germline V gene encodes CDR1 SGHVS and CDR2 FQNEAQ. This CDR3 comprises 12 residues. This CDR3 reads CASSETSNGYTF. In nucleotides, the CDR3 is TGTGCCAGCAGCGAGACAAGTAATGGCTACACCTTC.

Turning to this clonotype: A much larger clone differs by one base, so this may be a read error. The V and J genes are TRBV29-1 and TRBJ2-3; D ambiguous. CDR3 length: 14 residues. CDR1 SQVTM and CDR2 ANQGSEA come from the germline V gene. The DNA for the CDR3 is TGCAGCGTTTGGGGTATTCCGGGCACAGATACGCGGTATTTT. Amino acid sequence: CSVWGIPGTDTRYF.

Note on this clonotype: A read error may account for a junction end that differs from germline. V is TRBV6-5 and J is TRBJ2-2; TRBD1 agrees at 7 bases. This CDR3 has 15 amino acids. Germline CDR1 MNHEY, CDR2 SVGAGI. CDR3 amino acids: CASSTGQFRIGELFF. DNA of the CDR3: TGTGCTAGCAGCACGGGACAGTTCAGGATCGGGGAGCTGTTTTTT.

The chain recombines TRBV11-2 with TRBJ2-5; D is tentatively TRBD1 or TRBD2 (5 bases each). This CDR3 contains 12 residues. Germline CDR1 SGHAT, CDR2 FQNNGV. Trimming removed 9 bases at V and 5 bases at J, with 13 bases between. Here the CDR3 DNA reads TGTGCCAGTGAGTTTGAGGGGGAGACCCAGTACTTC. Amino acids: CASEFEGETQYF. Supplemented by reference TRBV11-2 and TRBJ2-5, the full variable domain reads EAGVAQSPRYKIIEKRQSVAFWCNPISGHATLYWYQQILGQGPKLLIQFQNNGVVDDSQLPKDRFSAERLKGVDSTLKIQPAKLEDSAVYLCASEFEGETQYFGPGTRLLVL.

This chain connects TRBV12-3 or TRBV12-4 to TRBJ1-5; the D is unclear. This CDR3 is built from 16 residues. V gave up 5 bases and J gave up 3 bases, with 17 bases separating them. The chain's CDR3 is CASSLRDGHNNQPQHF. CDR3 DNA sequence: TGTGCCAGCAGTCTACGAGACGGGCATAACAATCAGCCCCAGCATTTT.

As to this clonotype: Possible read error: a much larger clone is one base away. The chain recombines TRBV29-1 with TRBJ1-1; maybe TRBD1 (5 bases). This CDR3 contains 11 residues. Germline V gene sequence: CDR1 SQVTM, CDR2 ANQGSEA. Here the CDR3 reads CSVQGSTEALF. CDR3 bases: TGCAGCGTCCAGGGCAGCACTGAAGCTTTATTT. Full variable domain (missing parts from reference TRBV29-1 and TRBJ1-1): SAVISQKPSRDICQRGTSLTIQCQVDSQVTMMFWYRQQPGQSLTLIATANQGSEATYESGFVIDKFPISRPNLTFSTLTVSNMSPEDSSIYLCSVQGSTEALFGQGTRLTVV.

The sample holds a few counts of this clonotype. This chain's CDR3 is CASSLDCGETQYF. CDR3 bases: TGTGCCAGCAGTTTAGACTGTGGAGAAACCCAGTACTTC. The rearrangement uses TRBV12-3 or TRBV12-4 and TRBJ2-5; no firm D call. Deletions cut 1 base from V and 8 bases from J, with 11 bases between. CDR3 length: 13 amino acids.

As regards this clonotype: This sequence may be a read error, since a much larger clone differs from it by one base. The V gene is TRBV6-1, the J gene TRBJ2-5, with D perhaps TRBD1 (5 bases). Per germline, CDR1 MNHNS and CDR2 SASEGT. This CDR3 contains 16 residues. This CDR3 is CASSYLGPDRQETEYF. The CDR3 nucleotides are TGTGCCAGCAGTTACTTGGGGCCTGACCGACAAGAGACCGAGTACTTC.

This clonotype occurred many times. J is TRBJ2-1 and V is TRBV5-1; 7 nucleotides line up with TRBD1. The CDR3 has 16 amino acids. Germline assignment: CDR1 SGHRS and CDR2 YFSETQ. CDR3 amino acids: CGSRTGGLSLYNEQFF. The DNA of the CDR3 is TGCGGGTCCCGGACAGGAGGCCTTTCCCTCTACAATGAGCAGTTCTTC.

With regard to this clonotype: A much larger clone lies one base from this, so it may be a read error. Here the CDR3 omits its conserved ending phenylalanine or tryptophan, so a read error is the likely source. V is TRBV4-1 and J is TRBJ1-5; D is unresolved. The CDR3 runs to 13 residues. Looked up from germline, CDR1 is MGHRA and CDR2 is YSYEKL. Trimming left V 0 bases short and J 10 bases short, with 10 bases between. The CDR3 DNA reads TGCGCCAGCAGCCAAGATCAAGTCCGCCCCCAGCATCTT. Residues: CASSQDQVRPQHL.

This chain joins TRBV11-2 and TRBJ2-7; D unclear. The germline CDR1 and CDR2 sequences are SGHAT and FQNNGV. The CDR3 is 14 residues long. Trimming left V 3 bases short and J 3 bases short, with 12 bases between. CDR3 amino acids: CASSLVRFGYEQYF. The DNA of the CDR3 is TGTGCCAGCAGCTTGGTCAGGTTCGGCTACGAGCAGTACTTC.

For this clonotype: A single base separates this from a much larger clone, so it may be a read error. V is TRBV5-4 and J is TRBJ2-5; 9 bases are a match to TRBD2. CDR1 SGHNT and CDR2 YYREEE come from the germline V gene (reference sequence). The CDR3 loop spans 16 amino acids. V dropped 2 bases and J dropped 3; count of bases not matched to a gene: 8. CDR3 nucleotide sequence: TGTGCCAGCAGCTTTGGGGCGGGAGGGCGGAAAGAGACCCAGTACTTC. Residues: CASSFGAGGRKETQYF.

Notes on this clonotype: The CDR3 ends on some other residue instead of the conserved phenylalanine or tryptophan, so this is likely a read error. The J gene is TRBJ1-2, the V gene TRBV6-6; unclear D gene. Per the germline V gene, CDR1 is MNHNY and CDR2 is SVGAGI (reference sequence). There are 14 residues in the CDR3. Trimming pared 0 bases from V and 2 bases from J, leaving 7 bases between. The CDR3 sequence is CASSYSTGNYGYTL. The CDR3 nucleotides read TGTGCCAGCAGTTACTCCACCGGGAACTATGGCTACACCTTA.

V is TRBV25-1 and J is TRBJ2-7; tentatively, D is TRBD2 (5 bases). The germline CDR1 and CDR2 sequences are MGHDK and SYGVNS. The CDR3 totals 11 residues. Trimming took off 8 bases at V and 4 bases at J, with 9 bases between the two ends. CDR3 in amino acids: CASQRVYEQYF. CDR3 DNA: TGTGCCAGCCAGAGGGTTTACGAGCAGTACTTC.

With regard to this clonotype: Being one base from a much bigger clone, this may be a read error. The gene calls are TRBV12-3 or TRBV12-4 and TRBJ2-3; the D gene is possibly TRBD2 (5 bases). The CDR3 is made up of 13 amino acids. CDR3 loop: CASIRASIDTQYF. The CDR3 nucleotides read TGTGCCAGCATCCGGGCTAGCATAGATACGCAGTATTTT.

This chain joins TRBV6-1 and TRBJ1-2; TRBD1 might be the D (5 bases). Trimming shortened V by 7 bases and J by 8 bases, and 14 bases separated the two germline ends. The CDR3 runs 12 residues. CDR1 and CDR2 from the germline V gene are MNHNS and SASEGT. The CDR3 loop reads CASTPRAGGYTF. CDR3 DNA: TGTGCCAGCACCCCCAGGGCCGGGGGCTACACCTTC.

This clonotype was detected many times. J is TRBJ2-7 and V is TRBV6-2 or TRBV6-3; TRBD2 matches 10 bases. Unmatched junction bases numbered 5, after V lost 4 bases and J lost 2 bases. This CDR3 has 15 residues. Germline CDR1 is MNHEY and CDR2 is SVGEGT. CDR3 sequence reads: CASSSRTSGTYEQYF. CDR3 DNA: TGTGCCAGCAGTTCCCGGACTAGCGGAACCTACGAGCAGTACTTC.

This clonotype has ten or more counts. This sequence joins TRBV4-2 and TRBJ1-1; unclear D gene. Trimming cost V 4 bases and J 0 bases, with 15 bases left between them. The germline V gene encodes CDR1 LGHNA and CDR2 YNFKEQ. CDR3 length: 16 amino acids. The CDR3: CASSPRIELVNTEAFF. The DNA for the CDR3 is TGTGCCAGCAGCCCCCGTATTGAGCTCGTGAACACTGAAGCTTTCTTT.

The sample holds a few counts of this clonotype. This chain uses TRBV6-1 with TRBJ1-5; no clear D. Germline CDR1 and CDR2: MNHNS and SASEGT. Between the trimmed V and J ends, which lost 8 bases and 0 bases, there was a span of 11 bases. The CDR3 contains 14 residues. CDR3 DNA: TGTGCCAGCGCGCCACTCAATAGCAATCAGCCCCAGCATTTT. This sequence encodes CASAPLNSNQPQHF.

V is TRBV5-4 and J is TRBJ2-4, with 14 bases fitting TRBD2. This CDR3 comprises 16 residues. The germline gives CDR1 SGHNT, CDR2 YYREEE (reference sequence). V was clipped by 4 bases and J by 6 bases; unmatched bases: 6. CDR3 bases: TGTGCCAGCAGCGTGGGACTAGCGGGAGAGGCAAACATTCAGTACTTC. Translating it yields CASSVGLAGEANIQYF.

Many counts were recorded for this clonotype. The chain joins TRBV10-3 to TRBJ2-7; no clear D. The length of the CDR3 is 14 residues. The germline V gene encodes CDR1 ENHRY and CDR2 SYGVKD. V was cut by 3 bases and J by 2 bases, with 11 bases left in between. CDR3 protein: CAISDLGYTYEQYF. For the CDR3, the DNA is TGTGCCATCAGTGACTTAGGGTATACCTACGAGCAGTACTTC.

This chain links TRBV7-9 with TRBJ2-7; D possibly corresponds to TRBD1 (5 bases). V lost 4 bases, J lost 7 bases, and 23 bases lay in between. This CDR3 region has 16 residues. Germline CDR1 and CDR2: SEHNR and FQNEAQ (reference sequence). In nucleotides, the CDR3 is TGTGCCAGCAGCTACCAAGATGGATTCAGGGATGGGGAGCAGTACTTC. Amino acid sequence: CASSYQDGFRDGEQYF.

With respect to this clonotype: A read error may produce the germline difference seen at one junction end. This chain links TRBV11-2 with TRBJ2-1; 14 bases map to TRBD2. CDR1 and CDR2 from the germline V gene are SGHAT and FQNNGV. The CDR3 has 15 residues. CDR3 in DNA: TGCTCCAGCAGCGGACTAGCGGGAGGCCTCAATGAGCAGTTCTTC. It codes for CSSSGLAGGLNEQFF.

This clonotype was recorded many times. The rearrangement links TRBV12-3 or TRBV12-4 to TRBJ2-1; 7 positions match TRBD1. The CDR3 contains 15 residues. The junction had 11 bases not matched to a gene; V was cut back by 5 bases and J by 7 bases. CDR3 amino acids: CASSQTLGQKNEQFF. The DNA of the CDR3 is TGTGCCAGCAGTCAAACCTTGGGACAGAAAAATGAGCAGTTCTTC.

The chain is built from TRBV28 and TRBJ2-5; TRBD1 might be the D (5 bases). Between the trimmed V and J ends, which lost 0 bases and 1 base, there was a span of 9 bases. In germline, CDR1 is MDHEN, CDR2 SYDVKM. This CDR3 is 15 amino acids long. The CDR3 region has the DNA TGTGCCAGCAGTTTATGGTTACAGGTCCAAGAGACCCAGTACTTC. It codes for CASSLWLQVQETQYF.

Turning to this clonotype: A read error may explain this, as a much larger clone is one base away. V and J are TRBV29-1 and TRBJ2-1; 9 nucleotides line up with TRBD2. The CDR3 sequence is 15 residues long. Germline CDR1 and CDR2: SQVTM and ANQGSEA. V lost 7 bases to trimming and J lost 3 bases; unmatched junction nucleotides: 10. CDR3 bases: TGCAGCGGCGGGATTAGCGGGAGTGGCTACAATGAGCAGTTCTTC. Protein product: CSGGISGSGYNEQFF.

This clonotype was recorded only once. One base away lies a much larger clone, so this may be a sequencing read error. The chain joins TRBV12-3 or TRBV12-4 to TRBJ2-3; no firm D call. The CDR3 totals 14 residues. V was pared by 1 base and J by 2 bases, with 7 bases between. The CDR3 DNA reads TGTGCCAGCAGTTTAGATAGCCCCACAGATACGCAGTATTTT. It is translated as CASSLDSPTDTQYF.

This clonotype has more than one count but fewer than ten. This chain links TRBV7-9 with TRBJ2-7; tentative D call: TRBD2 (5 bases). The CDR3 contains 13 residues. V was clipped by 7 bases and J by 4 bases, with 14 bases between them. The germline V gene has CDR1 SEHNR and CDR2 FQNEAQ (reference sequence). CDR3 coding DNA: TGTGCCAGCACTCTAGAGGGCGGGTACGAGCAGTACTTC. Its translation is CASTLEGGYEQYF.